This T cell receptor (beta chain) originates from a study of T-cell reconstitution after alpha-beta-depleted transplantation in children (dated by TCRdb to 2015 to 2016). In the study overall: T-cell immune reconstitution after TCRalphabeta/CD19-depleted allogeneic hematopoietic cell transplantation in children was quantitatively tracked in the study by means of TCR repertoire profiling. Overall results and qualifications from the work: Over subsequent months, a decline in hyperexpanded clone frequencies was noted, and after one year, T-cell counts and TCRbeta diversity were mostly ascribed to newly produced T cells. The apparently early recovery of alphabetaT-cell counts about two months after transplant reportedly depended on only several hundred rapidly expanded clones that came from non-depleted graft cells. The high TCRbeta diversity at day 60 in some patients was ascribed to recipient T cells and intrathymic progenitors that had survived conditioning.

As to this clonotype: Its antigen is currently not known. No clone much larger than this one lies a single base away; base qualities are absent.

What this sample's treatment or condition label stands for: allogeneic hematopoietic cell transplantation with graft depleted of TCRalphabeta T cells and CD19 B cells. The children who served as transplant recipients had been given grafts of TCRalphabeta/CD19-depleted allogeneic hematopoietic cells. The library was generated by PCR. TCRdb lists the instrument as Illumina HiSeq 2500. TCR libraries were prepared with molecular barcoding, using unique molecular identifiers to normalize TCRbeta repertoire quantification. In TCRdb, the public reads were trimmed at Q25 with fastp and aligned with MiXCR, with productive beta chains retained. Entries that share a CDR3 protein sequence are merged under the most common genes and DNA. Counted in this sample were roughly 350,000 distinct CDR3 sequences; about 16% of them appeared once. The top ten clones comprise approximately 38% of the sample. The CDR3, cysteine through phenylalanine, is 16 amino acids long. Solely the CDR3 DNA is kept, with 48 bases framed from the first base. At the junction V is shortened by 3 bases and J by 8 bases, with 20 bases in between. The germline V gene supplies CDR1 LGHNA and CDR2 YSLEER.

Sequenced material: PBMCs, mostly from graft donor cells, taken 360 days after TCRalphabeta/CD19-depleted stem cell transplant. The origin of this receptor is a male patient aged 2-15 years who had a stem cell transplant for acute lymphoblastic leukemia, so the T cells may come from the graft donor. The chain was built from TRBV4-3 and TRBJ2-1; the D gene lacks a confident call. The nucleotides are TGCGCCAGCAGCCACCCGTGGCAGGCCCCTACATATGAGCAGTTCTTC. This is translated as CASSHPWQAPTYEQFF.